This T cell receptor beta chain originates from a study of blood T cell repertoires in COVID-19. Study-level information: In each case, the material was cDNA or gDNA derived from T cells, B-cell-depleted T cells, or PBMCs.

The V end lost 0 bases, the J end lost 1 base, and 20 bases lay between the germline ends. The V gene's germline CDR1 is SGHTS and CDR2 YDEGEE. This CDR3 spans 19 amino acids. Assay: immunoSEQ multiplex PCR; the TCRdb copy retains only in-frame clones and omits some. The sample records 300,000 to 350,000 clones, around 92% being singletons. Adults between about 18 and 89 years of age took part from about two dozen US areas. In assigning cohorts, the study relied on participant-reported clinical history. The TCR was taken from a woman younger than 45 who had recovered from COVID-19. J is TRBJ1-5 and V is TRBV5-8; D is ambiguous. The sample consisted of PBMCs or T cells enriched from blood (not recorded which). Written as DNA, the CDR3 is TGTGCCAGCAGCTTGGTGGGGTTGCGGGTTCCCGGAAGCAATCAGCCCCAGCATTTT. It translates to CASSLVGLRVPGSNQPQHF.